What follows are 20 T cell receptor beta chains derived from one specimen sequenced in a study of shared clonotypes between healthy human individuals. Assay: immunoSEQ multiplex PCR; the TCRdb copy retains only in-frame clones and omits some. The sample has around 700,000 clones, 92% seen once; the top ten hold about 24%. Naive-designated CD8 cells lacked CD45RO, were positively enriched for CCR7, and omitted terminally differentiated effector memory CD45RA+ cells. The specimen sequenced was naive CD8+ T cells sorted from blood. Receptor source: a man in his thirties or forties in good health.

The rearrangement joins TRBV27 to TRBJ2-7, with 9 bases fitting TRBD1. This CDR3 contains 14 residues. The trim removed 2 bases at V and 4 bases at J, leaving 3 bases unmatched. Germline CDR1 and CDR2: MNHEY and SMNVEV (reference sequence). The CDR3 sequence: CASSLADRGYEQYF. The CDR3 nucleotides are TGTGCCAGCAGTTTAGCGGACAGGGGATACGAGCAGTACTTC.

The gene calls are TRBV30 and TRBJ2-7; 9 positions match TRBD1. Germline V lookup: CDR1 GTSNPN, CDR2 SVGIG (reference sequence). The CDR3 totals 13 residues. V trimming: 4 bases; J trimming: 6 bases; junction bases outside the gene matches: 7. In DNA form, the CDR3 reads TGTGCCTGGACCGGGACAGGGCCTGGCGAGCAGTACTTC. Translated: CAWTGTGPGEQYF. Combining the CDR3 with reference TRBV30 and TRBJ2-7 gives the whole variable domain SQTIHQWPATLVQPVGSPLSLECTVEGTSNPNLYWYRQAAGRGLQLLFYSVGIGQISSEVPQNLSASRPQDRQFILSSKKLLLSDSGFYLCAWTGTGPGEQYFGPGTRLTVT.

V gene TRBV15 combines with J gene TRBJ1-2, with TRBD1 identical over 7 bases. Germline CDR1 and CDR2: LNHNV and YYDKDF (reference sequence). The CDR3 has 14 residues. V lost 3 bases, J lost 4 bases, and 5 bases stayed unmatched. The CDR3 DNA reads TGTGCCACCAGCAGTGACGGGACAGCCTATGGCTACACCTTC. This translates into CATSSDGTAYGYTF.

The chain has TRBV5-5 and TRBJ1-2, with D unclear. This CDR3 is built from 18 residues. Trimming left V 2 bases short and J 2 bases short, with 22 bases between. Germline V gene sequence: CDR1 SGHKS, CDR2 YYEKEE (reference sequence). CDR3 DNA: TGTGCCAGCAGCTTAGCGGTTGTTGAGGGCGGGAGGAACTATGGCTACACCTTC. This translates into CASSLAVVEGGRNYGYTF.

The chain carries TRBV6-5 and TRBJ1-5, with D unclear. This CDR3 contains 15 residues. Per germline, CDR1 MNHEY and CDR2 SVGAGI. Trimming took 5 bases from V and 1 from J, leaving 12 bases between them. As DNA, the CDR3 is TGTGCCAGCAGTCCGACATCGAGAAGCAATCAGCCCCAGCATTTT. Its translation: CASSPTSRSNQPQHF.

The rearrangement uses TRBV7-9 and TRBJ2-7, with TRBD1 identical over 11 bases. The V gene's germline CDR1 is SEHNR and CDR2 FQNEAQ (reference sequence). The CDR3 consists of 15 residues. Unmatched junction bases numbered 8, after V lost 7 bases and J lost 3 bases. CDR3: CASNNFGTGGYEQYF. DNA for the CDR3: TGTGCCAGCAACAACTTTGGGACAGGGGGCTACGAGCAGTACTTC.

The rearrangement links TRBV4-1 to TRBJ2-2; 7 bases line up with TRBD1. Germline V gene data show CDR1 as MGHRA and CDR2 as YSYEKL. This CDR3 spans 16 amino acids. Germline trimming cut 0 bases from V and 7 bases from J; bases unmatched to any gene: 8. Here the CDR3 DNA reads TGCGCCAGCAGCCAAGAACCGGGACAGAGTATCGGGGAGCTGTTTTTT. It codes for CASSQEPGQSIGELFF.

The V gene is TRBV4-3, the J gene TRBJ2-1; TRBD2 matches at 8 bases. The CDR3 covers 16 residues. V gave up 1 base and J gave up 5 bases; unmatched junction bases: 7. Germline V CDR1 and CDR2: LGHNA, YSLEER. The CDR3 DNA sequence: TGCGCCAGCAGCCAAGTTGCTCTAGCGGGCAACAATGAGCAGTTCTTC. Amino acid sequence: CASSQVALAGNNEQFF.

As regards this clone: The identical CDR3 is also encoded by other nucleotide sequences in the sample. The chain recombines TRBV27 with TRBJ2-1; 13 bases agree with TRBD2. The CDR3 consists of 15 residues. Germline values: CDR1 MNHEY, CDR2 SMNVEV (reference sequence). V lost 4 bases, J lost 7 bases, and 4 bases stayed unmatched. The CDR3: CASSSGTSGKNEQFF. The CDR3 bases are TGTGCCAGCAGTTCCGGGACTAGCGGGAAGAATGAGCAGTTCTTC.

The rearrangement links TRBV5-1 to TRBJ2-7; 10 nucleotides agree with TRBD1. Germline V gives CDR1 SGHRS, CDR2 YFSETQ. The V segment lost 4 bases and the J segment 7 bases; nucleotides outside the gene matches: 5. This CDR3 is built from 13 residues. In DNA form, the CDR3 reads TGCGCCAGCAGCGTGGGACAGGGGCTAGAGCAGTACTTC. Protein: CASSVGQGLEQYF.

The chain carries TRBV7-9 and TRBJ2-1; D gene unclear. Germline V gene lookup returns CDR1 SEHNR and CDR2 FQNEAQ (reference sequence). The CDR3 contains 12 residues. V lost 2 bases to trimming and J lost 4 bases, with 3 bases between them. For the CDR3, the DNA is TGTGCCAGCAGCTTAAAGTACAATGAGCAGTTCTTC. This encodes CASSLKYNEQFF.

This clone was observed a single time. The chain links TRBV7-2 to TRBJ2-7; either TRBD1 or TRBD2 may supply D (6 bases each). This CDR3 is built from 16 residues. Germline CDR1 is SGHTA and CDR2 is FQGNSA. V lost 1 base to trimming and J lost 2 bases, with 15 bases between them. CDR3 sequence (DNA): TGTGCCAGCAGCTTAGGTTTCGGGGGCCTTGCCTACGAGCAGTACTTC. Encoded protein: CASSLGFGGLAYEQYF.

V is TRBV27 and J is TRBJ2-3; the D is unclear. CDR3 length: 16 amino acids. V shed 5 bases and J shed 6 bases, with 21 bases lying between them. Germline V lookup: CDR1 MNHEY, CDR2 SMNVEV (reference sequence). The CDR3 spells CASSEDWPAPADTQYF. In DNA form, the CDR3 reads TGTGCCAGCAGTGAGGATTGGCCGGCCCCAGCGGATACGCAGTATTTT.

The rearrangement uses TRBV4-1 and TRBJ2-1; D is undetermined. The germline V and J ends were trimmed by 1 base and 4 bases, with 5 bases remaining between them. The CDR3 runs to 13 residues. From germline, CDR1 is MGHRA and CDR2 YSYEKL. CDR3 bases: TGCGCCAGCAGCCAAGTTCAATACAATGAGCAGTTCTTC. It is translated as CASSQVQYNEQFF.

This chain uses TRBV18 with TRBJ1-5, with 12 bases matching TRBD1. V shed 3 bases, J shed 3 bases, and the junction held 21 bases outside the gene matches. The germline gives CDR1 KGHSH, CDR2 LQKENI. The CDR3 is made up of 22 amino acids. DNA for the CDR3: TGTGCCAGCTCACCGGTCCCCGGGACAGGGGGCTATCCTTGGCGGGACAATCAGCCCCAGCATTTT. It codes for CASSPVPGTGGYPWRDNQPQHF.

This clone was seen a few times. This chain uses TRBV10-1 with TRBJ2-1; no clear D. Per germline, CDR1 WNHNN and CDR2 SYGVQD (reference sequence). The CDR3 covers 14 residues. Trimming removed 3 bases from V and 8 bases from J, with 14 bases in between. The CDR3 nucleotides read TGCGCCAGCAGTGATCGAGGATATCGCGATGAGCAGTTCTTC. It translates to CASSDRGYRDEQFF.

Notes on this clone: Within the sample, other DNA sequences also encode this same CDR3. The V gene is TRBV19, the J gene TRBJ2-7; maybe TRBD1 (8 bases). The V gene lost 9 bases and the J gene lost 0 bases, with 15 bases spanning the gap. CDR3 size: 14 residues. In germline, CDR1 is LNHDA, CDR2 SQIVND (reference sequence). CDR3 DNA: TGTGCCAGCAGCGGGACAGGATCCTCCTACGAGCAGTACTTC. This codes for CASSGTGSSYEQYF.

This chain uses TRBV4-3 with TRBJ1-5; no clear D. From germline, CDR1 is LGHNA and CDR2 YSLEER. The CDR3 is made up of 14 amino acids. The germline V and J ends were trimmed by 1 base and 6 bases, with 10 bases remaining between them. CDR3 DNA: TGCGCCAGCAGCCAAGGATATTATGTTCAGCCCCAGCATTTT. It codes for CASSQGYYVQPQHF.

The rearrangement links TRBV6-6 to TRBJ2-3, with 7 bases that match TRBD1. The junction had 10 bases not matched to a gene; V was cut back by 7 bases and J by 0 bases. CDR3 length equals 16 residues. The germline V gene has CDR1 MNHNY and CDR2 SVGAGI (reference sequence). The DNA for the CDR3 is TGTGCCAGCACAGTCATTACGGGACAGAGCACAGATACGCAGTATTTT. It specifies CASTVITGQSTDTQYF.

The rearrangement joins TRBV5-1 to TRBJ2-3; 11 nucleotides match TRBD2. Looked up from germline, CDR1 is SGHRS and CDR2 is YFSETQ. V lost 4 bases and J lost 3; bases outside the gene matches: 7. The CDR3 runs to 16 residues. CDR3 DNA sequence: TGCGCCAGCAGCACCCTACTAGCGGGAGTGACAGATACGCAGTATTTT. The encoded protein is CASSTLLAGVTDTQYF.